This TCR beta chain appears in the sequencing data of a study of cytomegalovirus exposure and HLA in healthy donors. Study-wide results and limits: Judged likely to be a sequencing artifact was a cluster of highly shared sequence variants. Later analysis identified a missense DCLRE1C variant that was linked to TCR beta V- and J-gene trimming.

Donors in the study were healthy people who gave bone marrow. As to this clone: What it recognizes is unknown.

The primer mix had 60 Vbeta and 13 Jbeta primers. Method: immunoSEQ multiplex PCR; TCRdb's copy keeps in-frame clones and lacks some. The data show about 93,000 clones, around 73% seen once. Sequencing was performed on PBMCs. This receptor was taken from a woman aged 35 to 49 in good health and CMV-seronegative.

CDR3 loop: CASSLAAGGNSYEQYF. CDR3 DNA sequence: TGTGCCAGCAGCTTAGCCGCGGGAGGAAACTCCTACGAGCAGTACTTC. The chain joins TRBV11-2 to TRBJ2-7, with 8 bases lining up with TRBD2. Germline CDR1 and CDR2: SGHAT and FQNNGV. The CDR3 is made up of 16 amino acids. V shed 1 base, J shed 0 bases, and the junction held 5 bases outside the gene matches.